This T cell receptor delta chain appears in the sequencing data of a study of gamma-delta chains in newborns, infants, children. The overall study: Microbial exposure reportedly drives polyclonal innate γδ T cell expansion after birth.

J was trimmed by 0 bases and V by 2 bases; bases with no gene match: 10. This CDR3 is built from 17 residues. Germline assignment: CDR1 GEAIGNYY and CDR2 EKD. TCRdb called clones from the reads again using CATT. The repertoire holds more than 5,000 delta-chain clones, with around 20% as singletons. The source of this sequence is a child who was a newborn, infant or young child, either healthy, febrile or measles-vaccinated (not recorded which). V gene TRDV2 combines with J gene TRDJ1; 8 nucleotides align to TRDD3. Sequenced material: blood. CDR3 nucleotide sequence: TGTGCCTGTGACATGGTGGGGGATCACGGGTACACCGATAAACTCATCTTT. Translation gives CACDMVGDHGYTDKLIF.